This T cell receptor beta chain emerged from a study of early T cells in non-severe SARS-CoV-2 infection. Study overall: Bulk RNA taken from unsorted whole blood was sequenced, leaving chains unpaired. Study outcomes and limitations: Clonotype matching in VDJdb favored anti-spike CD8 responses and did not capture private and CD4 specificities.

The CDR3 totals 15 residues. Germline V lookup: CDR1 SGHRS, CDR2 YFSETQ. Trimming left V 4 bases short and J 0 bases short, with 12 bases between. This clonotype was observed a handful of times. The antigen is not known. Individual cDNA molecules received unique molecular identifiers during library preparation. TCRdb processed the 5' RACE reads anew with MiXCR; each CDR3 protein has one entry. This sample has 60,000 or so distinct CDR3 sequences, with around an eighth found just once. The chain has TRBV5-1 and TRBJ2-3; possibly TRBD1 or TRBD2 for D (5 bases each). Source: whole blood, taken at baseline. The TCR comes from an adult who was a healthcare worker with PCR-confirmed SARS-CoV-2 infection or an uninfected control (not recorded which). CDR3 sequence reads: CASSLRGVSTDTQYF. DNA of the CDR3: TGCGCCAGCAGCCTCAGAGGGGTCAGCACAGATACGCAGTATTTT.